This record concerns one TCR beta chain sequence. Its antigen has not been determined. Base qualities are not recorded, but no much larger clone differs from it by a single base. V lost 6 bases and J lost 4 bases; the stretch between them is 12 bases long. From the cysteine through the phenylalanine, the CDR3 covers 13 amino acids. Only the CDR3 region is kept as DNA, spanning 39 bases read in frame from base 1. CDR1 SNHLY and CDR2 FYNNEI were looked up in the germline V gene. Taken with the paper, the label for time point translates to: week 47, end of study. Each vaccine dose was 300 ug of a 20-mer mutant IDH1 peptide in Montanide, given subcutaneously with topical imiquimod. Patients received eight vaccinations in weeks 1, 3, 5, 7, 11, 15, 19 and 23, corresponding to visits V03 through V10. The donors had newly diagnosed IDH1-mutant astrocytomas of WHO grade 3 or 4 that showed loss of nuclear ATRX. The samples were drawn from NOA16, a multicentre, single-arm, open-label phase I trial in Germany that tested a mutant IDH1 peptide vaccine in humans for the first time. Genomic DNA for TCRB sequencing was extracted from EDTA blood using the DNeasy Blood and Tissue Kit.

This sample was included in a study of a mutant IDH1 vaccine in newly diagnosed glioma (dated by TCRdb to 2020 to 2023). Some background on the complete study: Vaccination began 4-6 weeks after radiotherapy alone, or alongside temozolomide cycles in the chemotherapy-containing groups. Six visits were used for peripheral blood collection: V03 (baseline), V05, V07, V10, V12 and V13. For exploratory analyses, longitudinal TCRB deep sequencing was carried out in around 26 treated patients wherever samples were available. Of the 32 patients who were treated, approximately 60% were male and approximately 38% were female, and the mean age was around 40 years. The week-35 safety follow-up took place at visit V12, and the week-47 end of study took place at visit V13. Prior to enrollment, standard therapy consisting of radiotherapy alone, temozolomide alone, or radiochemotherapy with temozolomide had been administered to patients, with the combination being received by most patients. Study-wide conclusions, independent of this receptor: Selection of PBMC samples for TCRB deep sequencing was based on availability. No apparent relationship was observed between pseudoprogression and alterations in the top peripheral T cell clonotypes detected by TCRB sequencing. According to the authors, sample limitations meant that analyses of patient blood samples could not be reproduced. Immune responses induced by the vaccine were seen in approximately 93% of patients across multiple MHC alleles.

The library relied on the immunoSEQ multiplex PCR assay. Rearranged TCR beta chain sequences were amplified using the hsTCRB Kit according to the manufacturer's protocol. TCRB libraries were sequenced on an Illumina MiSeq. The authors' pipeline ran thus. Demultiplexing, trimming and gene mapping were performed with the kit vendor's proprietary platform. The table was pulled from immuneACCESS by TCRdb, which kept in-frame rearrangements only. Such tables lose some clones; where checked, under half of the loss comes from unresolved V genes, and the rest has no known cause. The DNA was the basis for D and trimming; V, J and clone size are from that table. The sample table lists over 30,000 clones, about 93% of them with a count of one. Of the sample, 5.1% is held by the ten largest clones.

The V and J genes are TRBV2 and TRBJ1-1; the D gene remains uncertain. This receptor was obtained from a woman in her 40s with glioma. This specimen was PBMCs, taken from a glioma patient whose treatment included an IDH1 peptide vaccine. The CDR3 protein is CASREEFITEAFF. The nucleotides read TGTGCCAGCAGAGAGGAGTTTATCACTGAAGCTTTCTTT.